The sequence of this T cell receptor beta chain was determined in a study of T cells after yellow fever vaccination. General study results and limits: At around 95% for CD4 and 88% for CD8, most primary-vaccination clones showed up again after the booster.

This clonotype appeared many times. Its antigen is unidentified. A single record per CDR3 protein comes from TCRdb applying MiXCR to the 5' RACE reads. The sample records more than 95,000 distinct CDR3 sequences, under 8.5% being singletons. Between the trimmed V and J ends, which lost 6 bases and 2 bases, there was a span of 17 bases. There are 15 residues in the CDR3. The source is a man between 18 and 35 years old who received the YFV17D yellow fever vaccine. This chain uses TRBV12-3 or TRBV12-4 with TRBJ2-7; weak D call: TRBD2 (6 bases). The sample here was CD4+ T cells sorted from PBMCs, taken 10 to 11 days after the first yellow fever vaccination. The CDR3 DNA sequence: TGTGCCAGCAGCCTTTGGCGGGGCGCTACCTACGAGCAGTACTTC. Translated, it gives CASSLWRGATYEQYF.